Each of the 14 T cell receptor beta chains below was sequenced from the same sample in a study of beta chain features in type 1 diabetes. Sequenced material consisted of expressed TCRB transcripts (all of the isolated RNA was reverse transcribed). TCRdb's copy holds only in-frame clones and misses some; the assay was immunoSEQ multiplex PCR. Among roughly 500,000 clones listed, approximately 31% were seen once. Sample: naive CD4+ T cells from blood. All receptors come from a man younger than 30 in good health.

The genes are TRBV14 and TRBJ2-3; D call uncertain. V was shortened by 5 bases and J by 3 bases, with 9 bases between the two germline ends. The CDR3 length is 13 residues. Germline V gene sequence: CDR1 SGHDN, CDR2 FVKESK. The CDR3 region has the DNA TGTGCCAGCAGCTATGAGTGGACAGATACGCAGTATTTT. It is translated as CASSYEWTDTQYF.

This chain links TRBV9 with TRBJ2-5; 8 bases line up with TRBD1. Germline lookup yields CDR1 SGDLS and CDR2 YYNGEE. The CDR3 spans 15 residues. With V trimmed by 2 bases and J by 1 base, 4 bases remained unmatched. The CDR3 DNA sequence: TGTGCCAGCAGCGTGGGACAGGTCTTCCAAGAGACCCAGTACTTC. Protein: CASSVGQVFQETQYF.

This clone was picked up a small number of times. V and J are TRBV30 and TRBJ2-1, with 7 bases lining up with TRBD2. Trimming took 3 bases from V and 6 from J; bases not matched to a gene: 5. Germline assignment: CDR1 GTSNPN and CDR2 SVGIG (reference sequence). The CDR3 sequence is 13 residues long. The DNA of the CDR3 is TGTGCCTGGAGAATGATAGCGGGCAATGAGCAGTTCTTC. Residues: CAWRMIAGNEQFF.

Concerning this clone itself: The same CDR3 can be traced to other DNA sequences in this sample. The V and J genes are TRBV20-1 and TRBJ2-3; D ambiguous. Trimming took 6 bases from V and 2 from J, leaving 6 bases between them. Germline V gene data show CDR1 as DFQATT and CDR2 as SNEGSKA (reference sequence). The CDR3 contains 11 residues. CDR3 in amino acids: CSARITDTQYF. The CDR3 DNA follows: TGCAGTGCGAGGATCACAGATACGCAGTATTTT.

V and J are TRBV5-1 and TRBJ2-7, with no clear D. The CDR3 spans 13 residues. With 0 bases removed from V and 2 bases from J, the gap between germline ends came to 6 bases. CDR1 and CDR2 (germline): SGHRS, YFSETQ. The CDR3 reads CASSLETAYEQYF. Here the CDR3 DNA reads TGCGCCAGCAGCTTGGAAACAGCCTACGAGCAGTACTTC. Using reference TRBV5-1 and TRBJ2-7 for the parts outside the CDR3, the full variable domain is KAGVTQTPRYLIKTRGQQVTLSCSPISGHRSVSWYQQTPGQGLQFLFEYFSETQRNKGNFPGRFSGRQFSNSRSEMNVSTLELGDSALYLCASSLETAYEQYFGPGTRLTVT.

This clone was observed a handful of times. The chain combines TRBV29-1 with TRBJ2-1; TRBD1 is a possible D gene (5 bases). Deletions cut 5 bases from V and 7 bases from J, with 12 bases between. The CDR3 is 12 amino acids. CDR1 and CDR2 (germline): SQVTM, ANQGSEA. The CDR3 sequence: CSVWGPRNEQFF. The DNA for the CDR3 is TGCAGCGTTTGGGGCCCCAGGAATGAGCAGTTCTTC.

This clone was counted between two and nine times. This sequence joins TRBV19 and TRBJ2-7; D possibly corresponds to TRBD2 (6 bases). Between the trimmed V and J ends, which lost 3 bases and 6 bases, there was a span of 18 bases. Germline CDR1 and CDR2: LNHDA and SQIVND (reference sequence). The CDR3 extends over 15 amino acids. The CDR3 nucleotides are TGTGCCAGTAGTATGACTAGACCGGGGATCTCCGAGCAGTACTTC. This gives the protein CASSMTRPGISEQYF.

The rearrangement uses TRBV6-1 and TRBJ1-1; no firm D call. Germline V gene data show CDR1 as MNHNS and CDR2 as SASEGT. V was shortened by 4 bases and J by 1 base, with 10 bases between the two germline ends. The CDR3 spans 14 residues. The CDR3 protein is CASSVQVPNTEAFF. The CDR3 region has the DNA TGTGCCAGCAGTGTCCAGGTTCCGAACACTGAAGCTTTCTTT.

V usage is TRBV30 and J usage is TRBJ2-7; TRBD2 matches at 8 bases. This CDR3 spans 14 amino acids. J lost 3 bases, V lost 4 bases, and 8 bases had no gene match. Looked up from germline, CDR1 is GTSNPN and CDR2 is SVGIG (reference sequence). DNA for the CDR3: TGTGCCTGGACCCCGGGACTAGGGGACTACGAGCAGTACTTC. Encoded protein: CAWTPGLGDYEQYF. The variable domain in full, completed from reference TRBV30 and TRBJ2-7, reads SQTIHQWPATLVQPVGSPLSLECTVEGTSNPNLYWYRQAAGRGLQLLFYSVGIGQISSEVPQNLSASRPQDRQFILSSKKLLLSDSGFYLCAWTPGLGDYEQYFGPGTRLTVT.

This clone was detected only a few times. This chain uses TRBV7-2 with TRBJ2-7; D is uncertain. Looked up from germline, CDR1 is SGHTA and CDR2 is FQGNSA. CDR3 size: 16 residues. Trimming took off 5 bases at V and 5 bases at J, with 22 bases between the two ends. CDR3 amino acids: CASSLMTGWANHEQYF. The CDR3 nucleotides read TGTGCCAGCAGCCTAATGACTGGGTGGGCTAATCACGAGCAGTACTTC.

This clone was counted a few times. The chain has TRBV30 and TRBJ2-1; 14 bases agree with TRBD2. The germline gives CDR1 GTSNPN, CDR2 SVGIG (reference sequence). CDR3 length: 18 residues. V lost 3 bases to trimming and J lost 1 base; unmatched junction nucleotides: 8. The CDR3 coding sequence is TGTGCCTGGAGAATGACTAGCGGGAGGGCCGGGTCCTACAATGAGCAGTTCTTC. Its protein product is CAWRMTSGRAGSYNEQFF.

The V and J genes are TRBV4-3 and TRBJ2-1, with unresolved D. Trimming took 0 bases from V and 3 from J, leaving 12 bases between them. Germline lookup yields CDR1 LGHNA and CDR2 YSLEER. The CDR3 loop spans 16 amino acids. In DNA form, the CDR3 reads TGCGCCAGCAGCCAAGATAACGTGCGGAACTACAATGAGCAGTTCTTC. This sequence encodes CASSQDNVRNYNEQFF.

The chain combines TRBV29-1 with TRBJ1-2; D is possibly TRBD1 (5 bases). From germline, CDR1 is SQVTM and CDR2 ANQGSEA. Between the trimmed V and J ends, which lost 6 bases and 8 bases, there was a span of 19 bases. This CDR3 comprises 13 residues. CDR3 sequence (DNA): TGCAGCGTCCTTACCGGGGCCTCCTCGGGCTACACCTTC. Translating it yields CSVLTGASSGYTF.

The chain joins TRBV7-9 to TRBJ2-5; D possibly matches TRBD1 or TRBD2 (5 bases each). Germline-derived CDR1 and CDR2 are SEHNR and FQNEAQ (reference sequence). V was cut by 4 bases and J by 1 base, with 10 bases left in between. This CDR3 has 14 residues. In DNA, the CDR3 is TGTGCCAGCAGCTCGGGACGGTCCCAAGAGACCCAGTACTTC. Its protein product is CASSSGRSQETQYF.